The 32 T cell receptor beta chains presented below share a single source sample, sequenced in a study of blood T cell repertoires in COVID-19. Assay used: immunoSEQ multiplex PCR; TCRdb lists only in-frame clones, some missing. Among tens of thousands of clones, more than 70% were seen once, and the ten largest hold roughly 4%. Sequences were obtained from peripheral blood. The receptors originated from a middle-aged man with acute or convalescent COVID-19.

V and J are TRBV24-1 and TRBJ2-2; TRBD1 aligns across 9 bases. CDR3 length: 16 amino acids. Germline CDR1 and CDR2: KGHDR and SFDVKD. V dropped 4 bases and J dropped 4; count of bases not matched to a gene: 6. The DNA for the CDR3 is TGTGCCACCAGTGAACAAGGGACAGGGTCCACCGGGGAGCTGTTTTTT. Amino acids: CATSEQGTGSTGELFF.

V usage is TRBV7-3 and J usage is TRBJ2-2, with TRBD1 matching 8 bases. This CDR3 contains 16 residues. Losses at the gene ends were 5 bases for V and 5 bases for J; bases not matched to a gene: 10. Germline CDR1 reads SGHTA; CDR2 reads FQGTGA. The CDR3: CASSPLGQGGTGELFF. CDR3 coding DNA: TGTGCCAGCAGCCCATTAGGACAGGGCGGGACCGGGGAGCTGTTTTTT.

The genes are TRBV6-5 and TRBJ2-7; maybe TRBD1 (6 bases). V gave up 5 bases and J gave up 3 bases, with 14 bases separating them. CDR1 is MNHEY, CDR2 SVGAGI, per germline. The CDR3 is 14 residues long. CDR3 coding DNA: TGTGCCAGCAGTCTATCAGGGGTGAGCTACGAGCAGTACTTC. Translation: CASSLSGVSYEQYF.

The chain couples TRBV5-1 to TRBJ1-2, with D maybe TRBD1 (5 bases). V gave up 0 bases and J gave up 8 bases, with 14 bases separating them. CDR1 is SGHRS and CDR2 is YFSETQ in the germline V gene. The CDR3 length is 14 residues. DNA for the CDR3: TGCGCCAGCAGCTTGGAACCCGGGGCGGGAGGCTACACCTTC. This codes for CASSLEPGAGGYTF.

The chain has TRBV30 and TRBJ2-1; possible D gene TRBD2, 7 bases. V lost 2 bases and J lost 4, with 15 bases in between. In germline, CDR1 is GTSNPN, CDR2 SVGIG (reference sequence). The CDR3 spans 15 residues. The CDR3 spells CAWSQGRGGYNEQFF. CDR3 nucleotides: TGTGCCTGGAGTCAGGGCAGGGGAGGGTACAATGAGCAGTTCTTC.

The J gene is TRBJ2-7, the V gene TRBV7-9; TRBD1 matches at 10 bases. This CDR3 is built from 14 residues. The germline gives CDR1 SEHNR, CDR2 FQNEAQ (reference sequence). Trimming cost V 4 bases and J 9 bases; bases outside gene matches: 9. The CDR3 bases are TGTGCCAGCAGCTCGGGGGACAGGGGAAGTGTGCAGTACTTC. Amino acids: CASSSGDRGSVQYF.

The chain couples TRBV14 to TRBJ1-1; 7 positions match TRBD1. Trimming at V came to 2 bases and at J to 4 bases, leaving 4 bases not matched to a gene. Germline V gives CDR1 SGHDN, CDR2 FVKESK. This CDR3 has 14 amino acids. In nucleotides, the CDR3 is TGTGCCAGCAGCCAAAGACAGGGTCGCACTGAAGCTTTCTTT. Protein sequence: CASSQRQGRTEAFF.

This clone has a single count. This chain links TRBV7-8 with TRBJ1-5; D possibly corresponds to TRBD1 (5 bases). The CDR3 extends over 14 amino acids. CDR1 SGHVS and CDR2 FQNEAQ come from the germline V gene. V dropped 1 base and J dropped 7 bases, with 11 bases sitting between them. The DNA for the CDR3 is TGTGCCAGCAGCTTAGAGGAATCAGGGCAGCCCCAGCATTTT. Protein sequence: CASSLEESGQPQHF.

In this sample, this clone turned up a few times. The rearrangement links TRBV19 to TRBJ1-5; D call uncertain. The CDR3 extends over 14 amino acids. The ends were cut back, 6 bases at V and 3 bases at J, with 12 bases in the middle. CDR1 LNHDA and CDR2 SQIVND come from the germline V gene (reference sequence). CDR3 bases: TGTGCCAGTAGAGAGGGATATTTCAATCAGCCCCAGCATTTT. Translating it yields CASREGYFNQPQHF.

The chain is built from TRBV5-1 and TRBJ2-5, with 11 bases aligning to TRBD2. The junction had 2 bases not matched to a gene; V was cut back by 0 bases and J by 4 bases. Germline V gives CDR1 SGHRS, CDR2 YFSETQ. The CDR3 loop spans 15 amino acids. CDR3 residues: CASSLGLAGIETQYF. DNA for the CDR3: TGCGCCAGCAGCTTGGGACTAGCGGGAATAGAGACCCAGTACTTC.

J is TRBJ2-2 and V is TRBV9, with 8 nucleotides matching TRBD1. Germline CDR1 and CDR2: SGDLS and YYNGEE. V shed 0 bases, J shed 7 bases, and the junction held 8 bases outside the gene matches. The CDR3 totals 16 residues. CDR3 coding DNA: TGTGCCAGCAGCGTAGGGACAGGGCTTTCTTACGGGGAGCTGTTTTTT. This codes for CASSVGTGLSYGELFF.

The V call is TRBV27, the J call TRBJ2-5; possibly TRBD1 for D (8 bases). Germline V gives CDR1 MNHEY, CDR2 SMNVEV (reference sequence). CDR3 length: 14 residues. Trimming left V 9 bases short and J 1 base short, with 15 bases between. CDR3 nucleotide sequence: TGTGCCAGTGGGGGGGACAGGCCCCAAGAGACCCAGTACTTC. This encodes CASGGDRPQETQYF.

Written as DNA, the CDR3 is TGTGCCAGCAGGGGAGGGAGGAACTATAATTCACCCCTCCACTTT. It specifies CASRGGRNYNSPLHF. The chain links TRBV5-5 to TRBJ1-6; D unclear. Germline V gives CDR1 SGHKS, CDR2 YYEKEE (reference sequence). V lost 5 bases to trimming and J lost 3 bases, with 12 bases between them. CDR3 length equals 15 residues. Drawing the rest from reference TRBV5-5 and TRBJ1-6, the complete variable domain is DAGVTQSPTHLIKTRGQQVTLRCSPISGHKSVSWYQQVLGQGPQFIFQYYEKEERGRGNFPDRFSARQFPNYSSELNVNALLLGDSALYLCASRGGRNYNSPLHFGNGTRLTVT.

The V gene is TRBV5-1, the J gene TRBJ2-2, with TRBD1 identical over 8 bases. V shed 4 bases and J 6 bases; nucleotides not matched to a gene: 14. CDR1 and CDR2 from the germline V gene are SGHRS and YFSETQ. This CDR3 is 17 amino acids long. CDR3 in amino acids: CASSPAGRGLVAGELFF. CDR3 coding DNA: TGCGCCAGCAGCCCCGCAGGCAGGGGGCTTGTGGCCGGGGAGCTGTTTTTT. The full variable domain, with the rest looked up from reference TRBV5-1 and TRBJ2-2, is KAGVTQTPRYLIKTRGQQVTLSCSPISGHRSVSWYQQTPGQGLQFLFEYFSETQRNKGNFPGRFSGRQFSNSRSEMNVSTLELGDSALYLCASSPAGRGLVAGELFFGEGSRLTVL.

This clone occurred a few times. This rearrangement joins TRBV19 to TRBJ1-4; D is possibly TRBD1 (6 bases). Trimming removed 9 bases at V and 6 bases at J, with 20 bases between. The germline gives CDR1 LNHDA, CDR2 SQIVND (reference sequence). This CDR3 is built from 15 residues. CDR3 residues: CASCSPRGGDEKLFF. In nucleotides, the CDR3 is TGTGCCAGCTGCTCCCCAAGGGGGGGAGATGAAAAACTGTTTTTT.

The chain carries TRBV10-2 and TRBJ2-1, with 11 positions matching TRBD2. V shed 8 bases and J 1 base; nucleotides not matched to a gene: 22. This CDR3 has 21 amino acids. CDR1 and CDR2 (germline): WSHSY, SAAADI. This CDR3 is CASATELLAGESGISYNEQFF. CDR3 nucleotides: TGCGCCAGCGCGACTGAATTACTAGCGGGGGAGAGCGGTATATCCTACAATGAGCAGTTCTTC.

This clone was found once. The genes are TRBV6-2 or TRBV6-3 and TRBJ1-5; D gene unclear. CDR3 length equals 15 residues. Per germline, CDR1 MNHEY and CDR2 SVGEGT. V lost 1 base and J 3 bases, leaving 10 bases between the germline ends. CDR3 sequence (DNA): TGTGCCAGCAGTTACTGGGAGACACTCAATCAGCCCCAGCATTTT. Translating gives CASSYWETLNQPQHF.

The V call is TRBV28, the J call TRBJ1-4; 10 nucleotides match TRBD1. Germline V lookup: CDR1 MDHEN, CDR2 SYDVKM. J was trimmed by 7 bases and V by 6 bases; bases with no gene match: 5. The CDR3 totals 14 residues. As DNA, the CDR3 is TGTGCCAGCAGCCACGGGACAGGGGTTGAAAAACTGTTTTTT. It is translated as CASSHGTGVEKLFF.

The rearrangement uses TRBV6-6 and TRBJ2-3; 9 bases fit TRBD2. V shed 5 bases, J shed 1 base, and the junction held 16 bases outside the gene matches. The CDR3 contains 19 residues. CDR1 is MNHNY, CDR2 SVGAGI, per germline (reference sequence). The CDR3 loop reads CASSPPLAGGLGGTDTQYF. The CDR3 coding sequence is TGTGCCAGCAGTCCCCCCCTCGCGGGGGGGCTGGGAGGCACAGATACGCAGTATTTT.

The J gene is TRBJ2-1, the V gene TRBV5-1; 9 nucleotides align to TRBD1. Trimming took 1 base from V and 9 from J; bases not matched to a gene: 8. CDR3 length: 15 residues. Germline lookup yields CDR1 SGHRS and CDR2 YFSETQ. DNA of the CDR3: TGCGCCAGCAGCTTGATACAGGGGGCCACGGGTGAGCAGTTCTTC. Residues: CASSLIQGATGEQFF.

This clone was seen just once. This chain uses TRBV5-4 with TRBJ2-1; D may be TRBD2 (5 bases). CDR3 length equals 15 residues. Trimming left V 4 bases short and J 5 bases short, with 16 bases between. Looked up from germline, CDR1 is SGHNT and CDR2 is YYREEE (reference sequence). In DNA, the CDR3 is TGTGCCAGCAGCACGCGGACTCGGGCCCACAATGAGCAGTTCTTC. This translates into CASSTRTRAHNEQFF.

The rearrangement uses TRBV5-1 and TRBJ1-4; 7 bases match TRBD1. The CDR3 has 16 amino acids. CDR1 is SGHRS and CDR2 is YFSETQ in the germline V gene. J lost 8 bases, V lost 4 bases, and 14 bases had no gene match. The CDR3 loop is CASSTVGTQGREKLFF. The CDR3 DNA reads TGCGCCAGCAGCACAGTTGGCACACAGGGGAGGGAAAAACTGTTTTTT.

DNA of the CDR3: TGCGCCAGCAGTGAGAGTGGTGGAGGTGGCTACACCTTC. Translated, it gives CASSESGGGGYTF. The chain has TRBV10-1 and TRBJ1-2; D unclear. Germline V CDR1 and CDR2: WNHNN, SYGVQD (reference sequence). The CDR3 is 13 amino acids. V was clipped by 2 bases and J by 7 bases, with 11 bases between them.

CDR3 nucleotides: TGTGCCAGTAGCGGGAGATCTACACGGAGCACAGATACGCAGTATTTT. This gives the protein CASSGRSTRSTDTQYF. The chain is built from TRBV19 and TRBJ2-3, with a weak D call TRBD2 (6 bases). Germline-derived CDR1 and CDR2 are LNHDA and SQIVND (reference sequence). The V end lost 6 bases, the J end lost 0 bases, and 16 bases lay between the germline ends. CDR3 size: 16 residues. The variable domain in full, completed from reference TRBV19 and TRBJ2-3, reads DGGITQSPKYLFRKEGQNVTLSCEQNLNHDAMYWYRQDPGQGLRLIYYSQIVNDFQKGDIAEGYSVSREKKESFPLTVTSAQKNPTAFYLCASSGRSTRSTDTQYFGPGTRLTVL.

The gene calls are TRBV7-9 and TRBJ1-1; unclear D gene. Trimming stripped 1 base from V and 7 bases from J, with 13 bases between. Germline V lookup: CDR1 SEHNR, CDR2 FQNEAQ (reference sequence). CDR3 length equals 14 residues. For the CDR3, the DNA is TGTGCCAGCAGCTTAGAGCAGGCTTTCCATGAAGCTTTCTTT. Its translation: CASSLEQAFHEAFF.

The rearrangement links TRBV28 to TRBJ2-1, with unresolved D. The CDR3 has 13 residues. The germline V gene has CDR1 MDHEN and CDR2 SYDVKM. The germline V and J ends were trimmed by 3 bases and 7 bases, with 10 bases remaining between them. The CDR3 sequence: CASSLGLSNEQFF. The CDR3 DNA reads as TGTGCCAGCAGTTTGGGCCTTTCGAATGAGCAGTTCTTC.

V gene TRBV10-3 combines with J gene TRBJ1-3; D remains ambiguous. The CDR3 is 17 residues long. The germline V gene has CDR1 ENHRY and CDR2 SYGVKD. Between the trimmed V and J ends, which lost 3 bases and 9 bases, there was a span of 24 bases. CDR3 nucleotide sequence: TGTGCCATCAGTGAACTGGCTTTGAGGTCTTCATTTAGCACCATATATTTT. This gives the protein CAISELALRSSFSTIYF.

The chain recombines TRBV11-3 with TRBJ2-1, with D tentatively TRBD1 (5 bases). The CDR3 spans 15 residues. Germline values: CDR1 SGHNT, CDR2 YENEEA. V was shortened by 7 bases and J by 5 bases, with 18 bases between the two germline ends. CDR3: CASNSSWGCNNEQFF. In nucleotides, the CDR3 is TGTGCCAGCAACTCCTCATGGGGCTGCAACAATGAGCAGTTCTTC.

The rearrangement joins TRBV30 to TRBJ2-4; maybe TRBD1 (7 bases). Trimming shortened V by 5 bases and J by 1 base, and 9 bases separated the two germline ends. This CDR3 is 13 amino acids long. CDR1 GTSNPN and CDR2 SVGIG come from the germline V gene (reference sequence). The CDR3 loop reads CAWAGQAKNIQYF. DNA of the CDR3: TGTGCCTGGGCGGGACAGGCCAAAAACATTCAGTACTTC.

The chain uses TRBV6-4 and TRBJ1-5; 7 bases align to TRBD1. The CDR3 loop spans 14 amino acids. The J segment lost 6 bases and the V segment lost 7 bases, leaving 9 bases of the junction unmatched. In germline, CDR1 is MRHNA, CDR2 SNTAGT. The CDR3 DNA reads TGTGCCAGCACGGGCCAGGGGGGAGGTCAGCCCCAGCATTTT. Its protein product is CASTGQGGGQPQHF.

The count of this clone is one. The V gene is TRBV5-1, the J gene TRBJ2-7, with TRBD1 matching over 11 bases. Germline V lookup: CDR1 SGHRS, CDR2 YFSETQ. CDR3 length: 16 residues. V lost 0 bases to trimming and J lost 3 bases; unmatched junction nucleotides: 5. CDR3 loop: CASSLGSGTGGYEQYF. In DNA form, the CDR3 reads TGCGCCAGCAGCTTGGGATCGGGGACAGGGGGCTACGAGCAGTACTTC.

This chain connects TRBV5-1 to TRBJ1-2; TRBD1 agrees at 7 bases. Germline lookup yields CDR1 SGHRS and CDR2 YFSETQ. J lost 4 bases, V lost 5 bases, and 5 bases had no gene match. This CDR3 has 13 residues. CDR3 sequence reads: CASRPTGRYGYTF. The CDR3 DNA follows: TGCGCCAGCAGGCCGACAGGGCGCTATGGCTACACCTTC.